This T cell receptor beta chain was captured in a study of blood T cells in healthy people across ages. Study results and limitations: Estimates based on one million T cells were treated as lower bounds. Per million T cells, the diversity of TCR beta decreased roughly linearly as age advanced. Long-lived donors had more naive CD4+ cells and higher diversity than aged donors.

CDR3 length: 15 residues. With 8 bases clipped from V and 15 bases from J, the junction kept 14 bases outside the gene matches. Germline assignment: CDR1 ENHRY and CDR2 SYGVKD. PCR was performed a second time for about 6 to 11 cycles using a sample-barcoded 5' primer and a J-beta primer mix. TCRdb re-called the 5' RACE reads through MiXCR, storing one row per CDR3 protein. The sample has more than 500,000 distinct CDR3 sequences; roughly a quarter are singletons. This clonotype was counted at least ten times. Its antigen is unidentified. Another study also made use of these data, one on T cells of mothers and their children. That paper states: Added by the second PCR's M1S primer were sample barcodes and 2-4 random nucleotides.

V usage is TRBV10-3 and J usage is TRBJ2-1, with 15 positions matching TRBD2. The sample taken for sequencing was blood. The TCR comes from a boy aged 2 to 10 in good health. The CDR3 coding sequence is TGTGCCATCGGACTAGCGGGAGGGCCTCTCCGAGGTCTGTTCTTC. Translated, it gives CAIGLAGGPLRGLFF.